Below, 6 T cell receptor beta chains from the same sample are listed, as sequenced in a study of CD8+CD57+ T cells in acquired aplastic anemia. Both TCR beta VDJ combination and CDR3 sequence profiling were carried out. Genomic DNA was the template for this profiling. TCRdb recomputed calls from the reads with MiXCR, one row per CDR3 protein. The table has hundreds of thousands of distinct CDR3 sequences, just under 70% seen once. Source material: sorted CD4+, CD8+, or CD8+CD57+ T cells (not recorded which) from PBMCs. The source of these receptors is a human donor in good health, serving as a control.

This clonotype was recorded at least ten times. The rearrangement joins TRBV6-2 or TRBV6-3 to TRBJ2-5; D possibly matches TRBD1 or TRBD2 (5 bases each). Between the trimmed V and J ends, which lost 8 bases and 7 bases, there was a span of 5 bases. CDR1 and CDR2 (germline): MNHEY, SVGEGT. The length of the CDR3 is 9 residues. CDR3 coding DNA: TGTGCCAGCGGGGGGACCCAGTACTTC. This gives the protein CASGGTQYF.

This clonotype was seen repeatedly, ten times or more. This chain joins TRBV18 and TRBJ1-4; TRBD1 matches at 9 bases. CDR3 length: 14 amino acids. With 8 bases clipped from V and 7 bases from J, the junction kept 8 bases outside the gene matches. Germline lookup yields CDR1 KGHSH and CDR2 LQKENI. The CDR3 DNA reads TGTGCCAGCACCAGGGACAGGGCGCGTGAAAAACTGTTTTTT. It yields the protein CASTRDRAREKLFF. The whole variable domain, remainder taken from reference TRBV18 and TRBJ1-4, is NAGVMQNPRHLVRRRGQEARLRCSPMKGHSHVYWYRQLPEEGLKFMVYLQKENIIDESGMPKERFSAEFPKEGPSILRIQQVVRGDSAAYFCASTRDRAREKLFFGSGTQLSVL.

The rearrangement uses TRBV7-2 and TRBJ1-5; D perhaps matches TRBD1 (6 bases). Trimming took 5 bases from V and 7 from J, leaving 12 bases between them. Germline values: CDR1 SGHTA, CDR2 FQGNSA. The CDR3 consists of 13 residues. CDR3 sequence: CASSGGGRQPQHF. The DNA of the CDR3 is TGTGCCAGCAGCGGGGGGGGCCGGCAGCCCCAGCATTTT.

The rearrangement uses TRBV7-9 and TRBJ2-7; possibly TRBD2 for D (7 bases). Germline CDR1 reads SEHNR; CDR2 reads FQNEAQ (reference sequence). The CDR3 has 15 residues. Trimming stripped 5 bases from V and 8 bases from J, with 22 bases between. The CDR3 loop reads CASSISAGASCQQYF. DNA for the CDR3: TGTGCCAGCAGCATTAGCGCGGGGGCGTCCTGCCAGCAGTACTTC.

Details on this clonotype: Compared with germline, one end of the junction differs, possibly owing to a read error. CDR3 amino acids: CASRAKGAGANALTF. The DNA for the CDR3 is TGTGCCAGCAGAGCCAAGGGCGCTGGTGCCAACGCCCTGACTTTC. The J gene is TRBJ2-6, the V gene TRBV7-2, with unresolved D. The CDR3 is 15 residues long. Germline V gene data show CDR1 as SGHTA and CDR2 as FQGNSA.

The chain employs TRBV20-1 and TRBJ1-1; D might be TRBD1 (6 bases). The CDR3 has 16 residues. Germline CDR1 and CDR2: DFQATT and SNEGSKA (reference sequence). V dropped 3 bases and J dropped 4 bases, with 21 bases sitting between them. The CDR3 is CSASSHDTGYGTEAFF. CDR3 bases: TGCAGTGCTAGTTCCCACGATACAGGGTACGGCACTGAAGCTTTCTTT.